The clone carrying this T cell receptor (beta chain) was picked up a small number of times. The antigen is not known. The data are from a study of T-cell reconstitution after alpha-beta-depleted transplantation in children. Overall study results and limits: Expanded graft clones, several hundred of them, were reportedly the source of alpha-beta T cells about two months after transplant. T cells produced anew were the main source of T-cell counts and diversity one year after transplant. Some patients showed high day-60 TCRbeta diversity, which derived from surviving recipient T cells and thymic progenitors.

Trimming cost V 7 bases and J 1 base; bases outside gene matches: 4. The CDR3 has 14 residues. Preparation of the TCRbeta library used unique molecular identifiers. One entry per CDR3 protein results from TCRdb running MiXCR on the PCR reads. The profile covers nearly 350,000 distinct CDR3 sequences, with roughly 17% appearing a single time and just over 40% taken by the ten largest. The starting material was PBMCs, mostly from graft donor cells, obtained 360 days after TCRalphabeta/CD19-depleted stem cell transplant. This TCR derives from a male patient between 2 and 9 years old who had a stem cell transplant for acute lymphoblastic leukemia, so the T cells may come from the graft donor. This chain joins TRBV12-3 or TRBV12-4 and TRBJ1-1, with 9 bases aligning to TRBD1. CDR3 nucleotides: TGTGCCAGCACCAGGGACAGGGCGAACACTGAAGCTTTCTTT. Amino acids: CASTRDRANTEAFF.